This TCR beta chain derives from a study of blood T cell repertoires in COVID-19. Study in general: Samples taken during acute and convalescent COVID-19 were collected in the United States, Italy and Spain. T cells, B-cell-depleted T cells, or PBMCs provided the cDNA or gDNA that served as material.

This CDR3 is built from 11 residues. Looked up from germline, CDR1 is DFQATT and CDR2 is SNEGSKA (reference sequence). V was clipped by 5 bases and J by 10 bases, with 12 bases between them. Methods used by the authors: Amplifying reference gene primers gave estimates of nucleated cell counts. TCRdb's table, derived via immunoSEQ multiplex PCR, lists solely in-frame clones and lacks some. V, J and clone size derive from that table, while D and trimming were established from the DNA sequence. The repertoire holds about 140,000 clones, about 90% seen once, with more than 1.5% in the top ten. The specimen sequenced was peripheral blood. The source is a woman aged 60-75 years with acute or convalescent COVID-19. V usage is TRBV20-1 and J usage is TRBJ2-1; TRBD2 might be the D (5 bases). CDR3 coding DNA: TGCAGTGCTCGCACGAGCGGCGAGCAGTTCTTC. The encoded protein is CSARTSGEQFF.